This is a list of T cell receptor beta chains from one sample in a study of T cells in Graves' hyperthyroidism and ophthalmopathy. TCRdb analysed the multiplex PCR reads with MiXCR anew, one entry per CDR3 protein. The data hold a few hundred thousand distinct CDR3 sequences, with more than 45% observed a single time. The specimen was peripheral blood or thyroid tissue (not recorded which). These receptors were collected from a woman aged 18-29 years with Graves' hyperthyroidism. Both conserved end residues are part of each CDR3. D genes are given only for firm matches. Not all rows give a size; the values are once, few, many and, for expanded clones, a class.

CSARKAGGGTDTQYF TGCAGTGCTAGAAAGGCGGGAGGGGGCACAGATACGCAGTATTTT NA TRBV20-1 TRBD2 TRBJ2-3
CASSSSRPPETQYF TGTGCCAGCAGCTCATCTAGACCCCCAGAGACCCAGTACTTC NA TRBV7-7 NA TRBJ2-5
CASKEDNYGHTF TGTGCCAGCAAAGAGGATAACTATGGCCACACCTTC NA TRBV2 NA TRBJ1-2
CASSQDSLYGELFF TGTGCCAGCAGCCAAGACAGCTTATACGGGGAGCTGTTTTTT many TRBV7-9 NA TRBJ2-2
CSARGTDYEQYF TGCAGTGCTAGAGGGACGGACTACGAGCAGTACTTC few TRBV20-1 NA TRBJ2-7
CASSGRLAVSAGELFF TGTGCCAGCAGCGGTAGACTAGCGGTCTCTGCCGGGGAGCTGTTTTTT many TRBV6-1 TRBD2 TRBJ2-2
CASSPNRDVSYEQYF TGTGCCAGCAGCCCGAACAGGGATGTCTCCTACGAGCAGTACTTC NA TRBV4-2 NA TRBJ2-7
CAIRGDRDRMYEQYF TGTGCCATCAGAGGGGACAGGGACCGAATGTACGAGCAGTACTTC NA TRBV10-3 TRBD1 TRBJ2-7
CASSFTTGQPQHF TGTGCCAGCAGTTTTACGACGGGTCAGCCCCAGCATTTT many TRBV27 NA TRBJ1-5
CASSLERGDYGYTF TGTGCCAGCAGCTTAGAAAGGGGCGACTATGGCTACACCTTC NA TRBV7-9 NA TRBJ1-2
CASSYSGGSWYEQYF TGTGCCAGCAGTTACTCGGGCGGGAGTTGGTACGAGCAGTACTTC many TRBV6-5 TRBD2 TRBJ2-7
CASSLRLAGDGYTF TGCGCCAGCAGCCTACGACTAGCGGGAGATGGCTACACCTTC once TRBV5-1 NA TRBJ1-2
CSYSGYQETQYF TGCAGCTATTCAGGTTACCAAGAGACCCAGTACTTC NA TRBV29-1 NA TRBJ2-5
CSATETSGNHNEQFF TGCAGTGCAACCGAGACTAGCGGGAACCACAATGAGCAGTTCTTC NA TRBV20-1 TRBD2 TRBJ2-1
CASSQGRRKEQYF TGTGCCAGCAGCCAAGGACGCAGGAAGGAGCAGTACTTC many TRBV3-1 NA TRBJ2-7
CASSLSLENQPQHF TGTGCCAGCAGTTTATCCTTGGAAAATCAGCCCCAGCATTTT NA TRBV12-3/TRBV12-4 NA TRBJ1-5
CASSSYIDNEQFF TGTGCCAGCAGCTCTTACATCGACAATGAGCAGTTTTTT NA TRBV7-2 NA TRBJ2-2
CASSAGTPSYEHF TGTGCCAGCAGCGCCGGGACCCCGTCCTACGAGCATTTT NA TRBV11-2 NA TRBJ1-5
CASIPSSGVSTEAFF TGTGCCAGCATCCCGTCCAGCGGTGTTTCGACTGAAGCTTTCTTT NA TRBV7-8 NA TRBJ1-1
CSARPRQGVLFF TGCAGTGCTAGACCCCGACAGGGAGTGCTGTTTTTT NA TRBV20-1 TRBD1 TRBJ1-4
CSVEEGIGGNEQYF TGCAGTGTTGAGGAGGGGATCGGGGGTAACGAGCAGTACTTC NA TRBV20-1 NA TRBJ2-7
CATSARGDSLAETQYF TGTGCCACCAGTGCTAGAGGGGACAGTCTTGCCGAGACCCAGTACTTC NA TRBV24-1 TRBD1 TRBJ2-5
CASSLRQDILGDTQYF TGCGCCAGCAGCTTGAGACAGGATATACTGGGAGATACGCAGTATTTT NA TRBV5-1 NA TRBJ2-3
CSVGQDYEQYF TGCAGTGTTGGACAGGACTACGAGCAGTACTTC few TRBV20-1 TRBD1 TRBJ2-7
CSARVSLGLETQYF TGCAGTGCTAGAGTATCCCTCGGGCTGGAGACCCAGTACTTC many TRBV20-1 NA TRBJ2-5
CASSEVGKLFF TGTGCCAGCAGTGAAGTGGGGAAACTGTTTTTT NA TRBV2 NA TRBJ1-4
CASRHRETQYF TGTGCCAGCAGGCACAGGGAGACCCAGTACTTC once TRBV12-3/TRBV12-4 NA TRBJ2-5
CSAREGSGFGETQYF TGCAGTGCTAGAGAGGGGTCGGGGTTTGGGGAGACCCAGTACTTC many TRBV20-1 NA TRBJ2-5
CASSPTRLAGDYEQYF TGTGCCAGCAGCCCGACTCGACTAGCGGGAGACTACGAGCAGTACTTC many TRBV7-9 TRBD2 TRBJ2-7
CASSLEAGTDTQYF TGTGCTAGCAGCTTAGAGGCAGGCACAGATACGCAGTATTTT NA TRBV7-7 NA TRBJ2-3
CASSLVETGVKTEAFF TGTGCCAGCAGTTTGGTCGAGACAGGGGTTAAAACTGAAGCTTTCTTT few TRBV12-3/TRBV12-4 TRBD1 TRBJ1-1
CASLGGGYEQYF TGTGCCAGCCTCGGGGGGGGATACGAGCAGTACTTC once TRBV7-3 TRBD2 TRBJ2-7
CASTNREGLYNEQFF TGTGCCAGCACTAATCGGGAGGGCCTATACAATGAGCAGTTCTTC NA TRBV2 TRBD2 TRBJ2-1
CSATDRGQGSTEAFF TGCAGTGCTACGGACAGGGGGCAGGGGAGCACTGAAGCTTTCTTT many TRBV20-1 TRBD1 TRBJ1-1
CSADREGEQYF TGCAGCGCCGACAGGGAGGGCGAGCAGTACTTC NA TRBV29-1 NA TRBJ2-7
CASSAPGGDQNYGYTF TGTGCCAGCAGTGCTCCAGGGGGCGACCAGAACTATGGCTACACCTTC NA TRBV25-1 TRBD1 TRBJ1-2
CARTVGVAGYTF TGTGCCCGGACCGTCGGGGTGGCGGGCTACACCTTC NA TRBV30 NA TRBJ1-2
CASSEGVSTQYF TGTGCCAGCAGTGAAGGGGTTTCGACCCAGTACTTC few TRBV2 NA TRBJ2-5
CAISQSGDRSSGTQYF TGTGCCATCAGCCAATCGGGGGACAGGTCATCCGGTACGCAGTATTTT many TRBV10-3 TRBD1 TRBJ2-3
CASSTDRVYGYTF TGCGCCAGCAGCACGGACAGGGTCTATGGCTACACCTTC many TRBV5-1 TRBD1 TRBJ1-2
CSARDPGGYTF TGCAGTGCTAGAGATCCGGGCGGCTACACCTTC NA TRBV20-1 NA TRBJ1-2
CSARDPRGGSYNSPLHF TGCAGTGCTAGAGATCCCCGAGGGGGCTCCTATAATTCACCCCTCCACTTT few TRBV20-1 NA TRBJ1-6
CAISVESAESPYEQYF TGTGCCATCAGCGTTGAATCGGCGGAGAGCCCCTACGAGCAGTACTTC NA TRBV10-1 NA TRBJ2-7
CASSEKAKFVYEQYF TGTGCCAGCAGTGAAAAAGCGAAGTTCGTCTACGAGCAGTACTTC NA TRBV2 NA TRBJ2-7
CASSVVGGYEQYF TGTGCCAGCAGCGTAGTGGGTGGCTACGAGCAGTACTTC many TRBV9 NA TRBJ2-7
CSSPPSRANTEAFF TGCAGCTCACCACCATCCAGGGCGAATACTGAAGCTTTCTTT NA TRBV29-1 NA TRBJ1-1
CASSISFRHTEAFF TGTGCCAGTAGTATATCTTTTAGGCACACTGAAGCTTTCTTT many TRBV19 NA TRBJ1-1
CAIRADYSNQPQHF TGTGCCATCAGGGCAGACTATAGCAATCAGCCCCAGCATTTT NA TRBV10-3 NA TRBJ1-5
CASSHPRTGVNSPLHF TGCGCCAGCAGCCACCCGAGGACAGGGGTGAATTCACCCCTCCACTTT many TRBV4-1 TRBD1 TRBJ1-6
CSVKGQLNTEAFF TGCAGCGTTAAGGGACAGCTGAACACTGAAGCTTTCTTT many TRBV29-1 TRBD1 TRBJ1-1
CSINRGEGEKLFF TGCAGCATAAACAGGGGCGAGGGTGAAAAACTGTTTTTT many TRBV29-1 TRBD1 TRBJ1-4
CASRLLMNTEAFF TGTGCCAGCAGACTATTAATGAACACTGAAGCTTTCTTT many TRBV7-3 NA TRBJ1-1
CASSFRDRARGYTF TGTGCCAGCAGTTTCCGAGACAGGGCGCGTGGCTACACCTTC NA TRBV12-3/TRBV12-4 TRBD1 TRBJ1-2
CSVRQGARPNQETQYF TGCAGCGTCCGACAGGGGGCTCGACCCAACCAAGAGACCCAGTACTTC NA TRBV29-1 TRBD1 TRBJ2-5
CAWSPAPTASNSPLHF TGTGCCTGGAGTCCGGCCCCGACTGCATCCAATTCACCCCTCCACTTT NA TRBV30 NA TRBJ1-6